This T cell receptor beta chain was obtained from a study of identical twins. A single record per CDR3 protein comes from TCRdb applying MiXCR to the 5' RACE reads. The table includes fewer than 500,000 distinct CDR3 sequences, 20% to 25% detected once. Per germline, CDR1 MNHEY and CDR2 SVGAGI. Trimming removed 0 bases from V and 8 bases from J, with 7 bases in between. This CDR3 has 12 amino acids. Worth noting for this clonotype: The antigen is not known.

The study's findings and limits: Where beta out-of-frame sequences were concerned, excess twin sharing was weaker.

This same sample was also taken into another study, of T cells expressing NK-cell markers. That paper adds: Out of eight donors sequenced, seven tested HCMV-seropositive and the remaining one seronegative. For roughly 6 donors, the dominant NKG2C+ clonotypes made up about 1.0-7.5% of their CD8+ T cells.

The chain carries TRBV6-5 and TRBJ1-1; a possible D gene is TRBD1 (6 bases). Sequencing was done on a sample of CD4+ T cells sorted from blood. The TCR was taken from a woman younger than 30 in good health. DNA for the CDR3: TGTGCCAGCAGTTACTCTAGGGGGGAAGCTTTCTTT. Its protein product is CASSYSRGEAFF.